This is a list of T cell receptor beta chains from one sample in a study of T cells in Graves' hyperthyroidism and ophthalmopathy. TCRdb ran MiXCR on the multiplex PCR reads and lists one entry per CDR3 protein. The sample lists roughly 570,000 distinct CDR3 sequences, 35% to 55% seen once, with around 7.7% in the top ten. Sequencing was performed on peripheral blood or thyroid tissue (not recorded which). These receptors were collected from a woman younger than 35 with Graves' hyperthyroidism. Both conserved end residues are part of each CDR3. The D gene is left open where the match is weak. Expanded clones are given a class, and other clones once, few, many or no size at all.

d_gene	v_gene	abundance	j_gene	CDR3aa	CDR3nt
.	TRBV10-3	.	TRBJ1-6	CATSEDGSSYNSPLHF	TGTGCCACCAGTGAGGACGGGAGCTCCTATAATTCACCCCTCCACTTT
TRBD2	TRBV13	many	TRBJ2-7	CASSARLAGGLGQYF	TGTGCCAGCAGCGCGAGACTAGCGGGAGGCCTCGGGCAGTACTTC
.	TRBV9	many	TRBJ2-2	CASSVDWTGELFF	TGTGCCAGCAGCGTGGACTGGACCGGGGAGCTGTTTTTT
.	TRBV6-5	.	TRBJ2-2	CASSYLRAATNTGELFF	TGTGCCAGCAGTTACTTGAGAGCGGCTACGAACACCGGGGAGCTGTTTTTT
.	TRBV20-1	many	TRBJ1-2	CSARGSYGYTF	TGCAGTGCTCGAGGATCCTATGGCTACACCTTC
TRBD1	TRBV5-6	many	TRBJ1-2	CASSFRQGETSNYGYTF	TGTGCCAGCAGCTTCCGCCAGGGGGAGACCTCTAACTATGGCTACACCTTC
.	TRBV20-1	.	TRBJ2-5	CSARGSGRQQETQYF	TGCAGTGCTAGAGGGTCGGGACGGCAACAAGAGACCCAGTACTTC
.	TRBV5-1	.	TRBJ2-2	CATGPGELFF	TGCGCCACCGGACCCGGGGAGCTGTTTTTT
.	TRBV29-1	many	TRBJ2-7	CSVVVQGWYEQYF	TGCAGCGTTGTGGTCCAGGGTTGGTACGAGCAGTACTTC
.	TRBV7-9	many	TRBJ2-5	CASSSKQVDGYQETQYF	TGTGCCAGCAGCTCTAAGCAGGTTGACGGGTACCAAGAGACCCAGTACTTC
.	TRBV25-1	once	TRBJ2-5	CASRDMGESQETQYF	TGTGCCAGCAGGGATATGGGGGAAAGCCAAGAGACCCAGTACTTC
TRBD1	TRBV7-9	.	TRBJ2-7	CASSTTTGYYEQYF	TGTGCCAGCAGCACGACGACAGGGTACTACGAGCAGTACTTC
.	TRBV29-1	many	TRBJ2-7	CSASSGALTYEQYF	TGCAGCGCTTCAAGCGGAGCCTTAACCTACGAGCAGTACTTC
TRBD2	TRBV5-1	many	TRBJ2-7	CASSLELAGDEQYF	TGTGCCAGCAGCTTGGAACTAGCGGGAGACGAGCAGTACTTC
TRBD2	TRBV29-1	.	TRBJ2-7	CSVSGLAGVWDEQYF	TGCAGCGTGAGTGGGCTAGCGGGAGTGTGGGACGAGCAGTACTTC
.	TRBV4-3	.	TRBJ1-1	CASSPVDSTKAFF	TGCGCCAGCAGCCCAGTGGACAGCACTAAAGCTTTCTTT
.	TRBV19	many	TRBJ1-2	CASSYQDLGYGYTF	TGTGCCAGTAGTTATCAGGACCTCGGGTATGGCTACACCTTC
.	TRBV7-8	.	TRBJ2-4	CASSLGVWVLAKNIQYF	TGTGCCAGCAGCTTAGGGGTTTGGGTCTTAGCCAAAAACATTCAGTACTTC
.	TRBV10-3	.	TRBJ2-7	CAISDRDRNKEQYF	TGTGCCATCAGTGATAGAGACAGAAACAAAGAGCAGTACTTC
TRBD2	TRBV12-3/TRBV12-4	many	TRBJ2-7	CASSRKAGYEQYF	TGTGCCAGCAGTCGTAAAGCGGGGTACGAGCAGTACTTC
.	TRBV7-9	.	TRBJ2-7	CASSLDRGANEQYF	TGTGCCAGCAGCTTAGATCGGGGGGCGAACGAGCAGTACTTC
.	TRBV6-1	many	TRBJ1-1	CASSDPVGWMLQAFF	TGTGCCAGCAGCGACCCCGTTGGGTGGATGCTGCAAGCTTTCTTT
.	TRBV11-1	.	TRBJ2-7	CASSPGISEQYF	TGTGCCAGCTCACCTGGGATCTCGGAGCAGTACTTC
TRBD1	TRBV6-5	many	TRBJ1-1	CASSQRTGSLMNTEAFF	TGTGCCAGCAGCCAAAGGACAGGGTCCCTTATGAACACTGAAGCTTTCTTT
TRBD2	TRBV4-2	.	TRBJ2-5	CASSQGSGSSYETQYF	TGTGCCAGCAGCCAAGGAAGCGGGAGTTCGTACGAGACCCAGTACTTC
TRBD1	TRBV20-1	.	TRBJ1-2	CSAIGTVLYGYTF	TGCAGTGCAATAGGGACAGTCCTCTATGGCTACACCTTC
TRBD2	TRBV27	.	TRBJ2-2	CASSLVAGGVYTGELFF	TGTGCCAGCAGTTTAGTCGCGGGAGGGGTATACACCGGGGAGCTGTTTTTT
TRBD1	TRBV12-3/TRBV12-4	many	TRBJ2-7	CASSRDRDFSYEQYF	TGTGCCAGCAGCCGGGACAGGGATTTCTCCTACGAGCAGTACTTC
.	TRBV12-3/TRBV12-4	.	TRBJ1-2	CASSLGNGYTF	TGTGCCAGCAGCCTCGGTAATGGCTACACCTTC
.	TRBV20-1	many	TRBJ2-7	CSARVEGYEQYF	TGCAGTGCTAGAGTCGAGGGCTACGAGCAGTACTTC
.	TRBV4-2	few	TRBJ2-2	CASSRGMTATGELFF	TGTGCCAGCAGCCGAGGGATGACGGCCACCGGGGAGCTGTTTTTT
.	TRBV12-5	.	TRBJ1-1	CASGLGVTTEAFF	TGTGCTAGTGGCTTAGGGGTGACCACTGAAGCTTTCTTT
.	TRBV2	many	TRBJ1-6	CASSGTENYNSPLHF	TGTGCCAGCAGTGGGACGGAGAACTATAATTCACCCCTCCACTTT
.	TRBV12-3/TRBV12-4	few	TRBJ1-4	CASSLALGEEKLFF	TGTGCCAGCAGTTTAGCACTCGGGGAAGAAAAACTGTTTTTT
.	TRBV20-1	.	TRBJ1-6	CSARENAGEPLHF	TGCAGTGCGAGGGAAAATGCAGGGGAACCCCTCCACTTT
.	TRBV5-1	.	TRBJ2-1	CASSMVGADEQFF	TGCGCCAGCAGCATGGTGGGGGCCGATGAGCAGTTCTTC
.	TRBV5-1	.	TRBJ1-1	CASSLLTSSETEAFF	TGCGCCAGCAGCTTACTTACTAGCTCGGAGACTGAAGCTTTCTTT
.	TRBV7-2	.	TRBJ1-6	CASRAGVEKGSPLHF	TGTGCCAGCAGAGCGGGAGTGGAAAAAGGATCACCCCTCCACTTT
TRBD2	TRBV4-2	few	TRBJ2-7	CASSQDLAGGFVEQYF	TGTGCCAGCAGCCAAGATCTAGCGGGGGGTTTTGTGGAGCAGTACTTC
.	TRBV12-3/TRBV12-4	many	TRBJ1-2	CASSLIVSEYYNYGYTF	TGTGCCAGCAGTTTAATAGTCAGCGAATACTACAACTATGGCTACACCTTC
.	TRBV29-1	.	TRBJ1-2	CSVVDGSVCGCTF	TGCAGCGTTGTTGACGGTTCGGTCTGTGGCTGCACCTTC
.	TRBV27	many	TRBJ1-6	CASTGRAYNSPLHF	TGTGCCAGCACCGGACGGGCCTATAATTCACCCCTCCACTTT
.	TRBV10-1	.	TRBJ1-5	CDSSEPQHF	TGCGACAGCAGTGAGCCCCAGCATTTT
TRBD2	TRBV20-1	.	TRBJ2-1	CSARKLADEQFF	TGCAGTGCTAGAAAACTAGCGGATGAGCAGTTCTTC
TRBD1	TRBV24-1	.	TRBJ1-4	CATSDRTGEGEKLFF	TGTGCCACCAGCGACCGGACAGGGGAAGGTGAAAAACTGTTTTTT
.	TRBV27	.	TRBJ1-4	CASRETEEKLFF	TGTGCCAGCAGGGAGACGGAGGAAAAACTGTTTTTT
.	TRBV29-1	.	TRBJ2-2	CSVSGLALNTGELFF	TGCAGCGTGAGTGGGCTAGCGTTGAACACCGGGGAGCTGTTTTTT
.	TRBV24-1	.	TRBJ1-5	CATSDWGASANEHF	TGCGCCACCAGTGATTGGGGTGCCTCAGCTAATGAGCATTTT